A single sample is the source of the 2 T cell receptor beta chains below, sequenced in a study of T cell responses to AZD1222 COVID-19 vaccine. Sequenced by immunoSEQ multiplex PCR; TCRdb stores in-frame clones only, minus some. The sample records 150,000 or so clones, around 93% being singletons. The source was peripheral blood, collected on day 0 of AZD1222 vaccination. Receptors were obtained from an adult in good health.

The chain combines TRBV28 with TRBJ1-6; D gene unclear. Trimming shortened V by 8 bases and J by 14 bases, and 16 bases separated the two germline ends. There are 12 residues in the CDR3. Per the germline V gene, CDR1 is MDHEN and CDR2 is SYDVKM. CDR3 residues: CASHTLQSALHF. The CDR3 DNA follows: TGTGCCAGCCACACATTGCAGTCGGCCCTCCACTTT.

V is TRBV11-3 and J is TRBJ1-3, with 7 bases that match TRBD1. The CDR3 is made up of 17 amino acids. In germline, CDR1 is SGHNT, CDR2 YENEEA. V shed 6 bases, J shed 2 bases, and the junction held 13 bases outside the gene matches. For the CDR3, the DNA is TGTGCCAGCAGTCCAGCCCGACAGGGACTGGCTGGAAACACCATATATTTT. Amino acid sequence: CASSPARQGLAGNTIYF.